One and the same sample provided the 8 T cell receptor beta chains below, sequenced in a study of cytomegalovirus exposure and HLA in healthy donors. The PCR employed 60 Vbeta primers together with 13 Jbeta primers. Using immunoSEQ multiplex PCR, the repertoire was profiled, and TCRdb retains in-frame clones only, with some absent. Among under 150,000 clones, 82% were seen once, and the ten largest hold roughly 2.6%. Sequenced sample: PBMCs. These receptors were obtained from a woman aged 18 to 35 in good health and CMV-seronegative.

The V and J genes are TRBV6-5 and TRBJ2-1; the D is unclear. The germline V and J ends were trimmed by 0 bases and 4 bases, with 7 bases remaining between them. Germline values: CDR1 MNHEY, CDR2 SVGAGI. The CDR3 consists of 14 residues. Written as DNA, the CDR3 is TGTGCCAGCAGTTACTCCGCGGCGTACAATGAGCAGTTCTTC. It yields the protein CASSYSAAYNEQFF.

The chain joins TRBV28 to TRBJ2-7; the match to TRBD2 covers 9 bases. Per the germline V gene, CDR1 is MDHEN and CDR2 is SYDVKM. J gave up 2 bases and V 7 bases, and 3 bases lay outside the gene matches. The CDR3 sequence is 13 residues long. CDR3 in amino acids: CASMASGTYEQYF. For the CDR3, the DNA is TGTGCCAGCATGGCTAGCGGGACCTACGAGCAGTACTTC.

This sequence joins TRBV7-9 and TRBJ2-7; D perhaps matches TRBD2 (5 bases). V was pared by 6 bases and J by 3 bases, with 9 bases between. This CDR3 has 12 amino acids. Germline V CDR1 and CDR2: SEHNR, FQNEAQ (reference sequence). CDR3 region: CASSLADYEQYF. CDR3 DNA: TGTGCCAGCAGTCTAGCCGACTACGAGCAGTACTTC.

This chain connects TRBV15 to TRBJ2-7, with a weak D call TRBD2 (6 bases). This CDR3 contains 13 residues. V lost 0 bases, J lost 6 bases, and 9 bases lay in between. Germline V gives CDR1 LNHNV, CDR2 YYDKDF (reference sequence). The CDR3 coding sequence is TGTGCCACCAGCAGAGATAAGGAGGGCGAGCAGTACGTC. It codes for CATSRDKEGEQYV.

The rearrangement joins TRBV13 to TRBJ2-7; the match to TRBD1 covers 9 bases. Germline CDR1 reads PRHDT; CDR2 reads FYEKMQ (reference sequence). The CDR3 extends over 15 amino acids. The V and J ends lost 5 bases and 0 bases, in that order; junction bases with no gene match: 5. The CDR3 reads CASSDGQGSSYEQYF. CDR3 nucleotides: TGTGCCAGCAGCGACGGACAGGGGAGCTCCTACGAGCAGTACTTC.

The chain has TRBV5-1 and TRBJ2-3; a weak D match, TRBD2 (6 bases). Germline CDR1 reads SGHRS; CDR2 reads YFSETQ. V gave up 2 bases and J gave up 0 bases, with 7 bases separating them. CDR3 size: 14 residues. This CDR3 is CASSFGTSTDTQYF. The CDR3 coding sequence is TGCGCCAGCAGCTTCGGGACTAGCACAGATACGCAGTATTTT.

The chain combines TRBV27 with TRBJ1-5, with no clear D. Germline V gene data show CDR1 as MNHEY and CDR2 as SMNVEV (reference sequence). The CDR3 sequence is 16 residues long. With 5 bases removed from V and 2 bases from J, the gap between germline ends came to 16 bases. CDR3 region: CASSPLGGIGNQPQHF. The CDR3 DNA reads as TGTGCCAGCAGTCCTCTCGGCGGAATTGGCAATCAGCCCCAGCATTTT.

This clone was counted a few times. Other DNA variants within this sample encode the same CDR3. DNA for the CDR3: TGTGCCAGCAGTGAATTTAGCGGGGGGGCAGATACGCAGTATTTT. It yields the protein CASSEFSGGADTQYF. V gene TRBV6-1 combines with J gene TRBJ2-3; TRBD2 aligns across 11 bases. Germline V gene lookup returns CDR1 MNHNS and CDR2 SASEGT. The CDR3 consists of 15 residues. The V and J ends lost 2 bases and 4 bases, in that order; junction bases with no gene match: 2.